Following are 22 T cell receptor beta chains from one sample sequenced in a study of blood T cells in healthy people across ages. A J-beta primer mix and a sample-barcoded 5' primer were used in a second PCR of roughly 7 to 12 cycles. TCRdb fed the 5' RACE reads into MiXCR, producing one record per CDR3 protein. In the table there are 1.5 million to 2 million distinct CDR3 sequences, roughly 28% of which are singletons. The specimen sequenced was blood. The receptors shown here come from a woman aged 25 to 45 in good health.

This clonotype was seen a handful of times. The V and J genes are TRBV10-1 and TRBJ2-3, with a possible D match to TRBD2 (6 bases). Germline CDR1 WNHNN, CDR2 SYGVQD (reference sequence). This CDR3 contains 16 residues. V gave up 4 bases and J gave up 1 base, with 15 bases separating them. The CDR3 sequence is CASSADSGFGTDTQYF. The DNA for the CDR3 is TGCGCCAGCAGTGCGGATAGCGGCTTTGGCACAGATACGCAGTATTTT.

This clonotype was seen a few times. V usage is TRBV20-1 and J usage is TRBJ2-7, with a weak D call TRBD2 (6 bases). Trimming removed 5 bases at V and 3 bases at J, with 23 bases between. CDR3 length: 16 amino acids. Germline V gene lookup returns CDR1 DFQATT and CDR2 SNEGSKA (reference sequence). CDR3 residues: CSAQGRWAAGFYEQYF. The CDR3 coding sequence is TGCAGTGCTCAAGGACGATGGGCGGCGGGATTCTACGAGCAGTACTTC.

This chain joins TRBV5-1 and TRBJ2-3, with D perhaps being TRBD1 or TRBD2 (5 bases each). The CDR3 consists of 16 residues. Trimming removed 4 bases from V and 4 bases from J, with 19 bases in between. The germline gives CDR1 SGHRS, CDR2 YFSETQ. As DNA, the CDR3 is TGCGCCAGCAGCGCCCGATGGGACGGCGGCGCAGATACGCAGTATTTT. As protein: CASSARWDGGADTQYF.

The chain combines TRBV20-1 with TRBJ2-7; TRBD2 agrees at 14 bases. This CDR3 spans 14 amino acids. Germline V gene lookup returns CDR1 DFQATT and CDR2 SNEGSKA (reference sequence). The trim removed 3 bases at V and 7 bases at J, leaving 5 bases unmatched. CDR3 sequence: CSASSGTSGGEQYF. The CDR3 DNA is TGCAGTGCTAGCTCCGGGACTAGCGGGGGTGAGCAGTACTTC.

In this sample, this clonotype turned up a few times. The junction does not match germline at one end; this may be a read error. V usage is TRBV20-1 and J usage is TRBJ2-6; weak D call: TRBD1 (5 bases). CDR3 length: 14 amino acids. Per the germline V gene, CDR1 is DFQATT and CDR2 is SNEGSKA (reference sequence). The CDR3 DNA follows: TGCAGTGCTCGGAAAGCAACTGGGGCCAACGCCCTGACTTTC. This sequence encodes CSARKATGANALTF.

This clonotype came up many times. The chain recombines TRBV7-2 with TRBJ1-2; no clear D. The CDR3 covers 14 residues. In germline, CDR1 is SGHTA, CDR2 FQGNSA. Trimming shortened V by 1 base and J by 6 bases, and 12 bases separated the two germline ends. The chain's CDR3 is CASSLDGRRDGYTF. CDR3 in DNA: TGTGCCAGCAGCTTAGACGGCAGGAGGGATGGCTACACCTTC.

V is TRBV7-6 and J is TRBJ2-5; 7 bases line up with TRBD2. CDR1 SGHVS and CDR2 FNYEAQ come from the germline V gene. The ends lost 4 bases at V and 5 bases at J; junction bases unmatched: 7. This CDR3 spans 14 amino acids. Here the CDR3 DNA reads TGTGCCAGCAGCTCCAGCCCGGGGGGTGAGACCCAGTACTTC. Residues: CASSSSPGGETQYF.

This clonotype was observed many times. The chain uses TRBV29-1 and TRBJ1-1, with a weak D call TRBD1 (6 bases). CDR1 is SQVTM, CDR2 ANQGSEA, per germline. With 6 bases removed from V and 0 bases from J, the gap between germline ends came to 8 bases. This CDR3 contains 12 residues. CDR3: CSVDRLNTEAFF. CDR3 DNA: TGCAGCGTGGACAGATTGAACACTGAAGCTTTCTTT.

This rearrangement joins TRBV7-2 to TRBJ1-5; D is unclear. V gave up 0 bases and J gave up 3 bases, with 12 bases separating them. The CDR3 spans 16 residues. Per the germline V gene, CDR1 is SGHTA and CDR2 is FQGNSA. The CDR3 nucleotides read TGTGCCAGCAGCTTAGCGGTTACGGTTCTCAATCAGCCCCAGCATTTT. Amino acid sequence: CASSLAVTVLNQPQHF.

This clonotype appeared a few times. The J gene is TRBJ2-7, the V gene TRBV20-1, with a weak D call TRBD2 (5 bases). Trimming removed 5 bases at V and 8 bases at J, with 16 bases between. The CDR3 totals 12 residues. From germline, CDR1 is DFQATT and CDR2 SNEGSKA (reference sequence). CDR3 amino acids: CSALGVGDQQYF. In DNA, the CDR3 is TGCAGTGCTCTCGGGGTGGGCGACCAGCAGTACTTC.

This clonotype has only a few counts. A much bigger clone sits one base away, suggesting this may be a read error. The chain is built from TRBV20-1 and TRBJ2-7; TRBD2 is a possible D gene (6 bases). Trimming stripped 6 bases from V and 3 bases from J, with 12 bases between. In germline, CDR1 is DFQATT, CDR2 SNEGSKA (reference sequence). CDR3 length: 12 residues. The CDR3 region has the DNA TGCAGTGCGATCGGGACTGGCTACGAGCAGTACTTC. Translating gives CSAIGTGYEQYF.

The J gene is TRBJ2-1, the V gene TRBV4-2; 11 positions agree with TRBD2. This CDR3 is built from 18 residues. Trimming took 4 bases from V and 1 from J; bases not matched to a gene: 9. Germline CDR1 LGHNA, CDR2 YNFKEQ. The CDR3 coding sequence is TGTGCCAGCAGCCGAGTCGCTAGCGGGGGGTCATCCTACAATGAGCAGTTCTTC. Encoded protein: CASSRVASGGSSYNEQFF.

This clonotype came up many times. V and J are TRBV6-5 and TRBJ2-7; D not certain. Germline values: CDR1 MNHEY, CDR2 SVGAGI. V lost 8 bases and J 4 bases, leaving 15 bases between the germline ends. The CDR3 runs 13 residues. The CDR3 coding sequence is TGTGCCAGCCACGGCTCTACGACATACGAGCAGTACTTC. This gives the protein CASHGSTTYEQYF.

This clonotype was seen a single time. This chain links TRBV5-5 with TRBJ1-5; 11 bases match TRBD1. CDR1 is SGHKS, CDR2 YYEKEE, per germline (reference sequence). J gave up 6 bases and V 5 bases, and 16 bases lay outside the gene matches. The CDR3 is 18 amino acids. CDR3 sequence reads: CASRGTPGTGGEIQPQHF. DNA of the CDR3: TGTGCCAGCAGAGGAACCCCTGGGACAGGGGGGGAGATTCAGCCCCAGCATTTT.

The genes are TRBV2 and TRBJ2-5; D ambiguous. The DNA end favors TRBJ2-7, so the J call may be wrong. Per germline, CDR1 SNHLY and CDR2 FYNNEI. CDR3 length: 14 residues. The CDR3 nucleotides are TGTGCCAGCAGGGCGGAGATTGAGACCTACGAGCAGTACTTC. The encoded protein is CASRAEIETYEQYF.

This clonotype showed up just a few times. This rearrangement joins TRBV12-3 or TRBV12-4 to TRBJ2-2, with 9 bases identical to TRBD2. The trim removed 5 bases at V and 4 bases at J, leaving 8 bases unmatched. The CDR3 sequence is 16 residues long. The DNA for the CDR3 is TGTGCCAGCAGTGTTATAGCGGGAGTTTCCACCGGGGAGCTGTTTTTT. It encodes CASSVIAGVSTGELFF.

About this clonotype: A clone one base away is much larger, so this may be a read error. The chain carries TRBV12-3 or TRBV12-4 and TRBJ2-7; 8 nucleotides line up with TRBD1. V trimming: 6 bases; J trimming: 2 bases; junction bases outside the gene matches: 9. The CDR3 consists of 15 residues. CDR3 sequence (DNA): TGTGCCAGCAGCACCGGGCGACAGGGGACCTACGAGCAGTACTTC. Translated: CASSTGRQGTYEQYF.

This rearrangement joins TRBV5-1 to TRBJ2-7; 9 nucleotides align to TRBD1. Germline CDR1 SGHRS, CDR2 YFSETQ. Trimming removed 7 bases from V and 3 bases from J; junction bases left unmatched: 11. This CDR3 is 15 amino acids long. DNA of the CDR3: TGCGCCAGCGGGGGGGGAACAGGGGGCGTCTACGAGCAGTACTTC. Its protein product is CASGGGTGGVYEQYF.

The rearrangement links TRBV4-1 to TRBJ2-1, with D tentatively TRBD1 (5 bases). Germline CDR1 and CDR2: MGHRA and YSYEKL. Between the trimmed V and J ends, which lost 1 base and 0 bases, there was a span of 13 bases. This CDR3 comprises 17 residues. The CDR3 bases are TGCGCCAGCAGCCAAGGTTCAGGGTACGTCTCCTACAATGAGCAGTTCTTC. Its translation is CASSQGSGYVSYNEQFF.

Notes on this clonotype: This clone may be a read error of a much larger clone one base away. The chain employs TRBV12-3 or TRBV12-4 and TRBJ2-3, with 10 bases lining up with TRBD1. The CDR3 consists of 16 residues. This chain's CDR3 is CASSSPGQGISDAQYF. The CDR3 DNA follows: TGTGCCAGCAGTTCCCCGGGACAGGGGATTTCAGATGCGCAGTATTTT.

This clonotype was counted many times. The V call is TRBV12-3 or TRBV12-4, the J call TRBJ2-7; D is possibly TRBD1 or TRBD2 (6 bases each). The CDR3 contains 13 residues. The V end lost 3 bases, the J end lost 5 bases, and 11 bases lay between the germline ends. The DNA for the CDR3 is TGTGCCAGCAGTTTTGCAGGGGAGGACGAGCAGTACTTC. It encodes CASSFAGEDEQYF.

The chain carries TRBV6-2 or TRBV6-3 and TRBJ2-5; 9 positions agree with TRBD2. Per the germline V gene, CDR1 is MNHEY and CDR2 is SVGEGT. Germline trimming cut 5 bases from V and 4 bases from J; bases unmatched to any gene: 8. The CDR3 covers 15 residues. The CDR3 loop is CASSTHSGRGETQYF. In DNA, the CDR3 is TGTGCCAGCAGTACCCATAGCGGGAGAGGAGAGACCCAGTACTTC.